The 6 T cell receptor beta chains below come from one sample, sequenced in a study of blood T cell repertoires in COVID-19. Profiled with immunoSEQ multiplex PCR; TCRdb holds only in-frame clones, not every one. The sample lists 260,000 or so clones; approximately 82% were seen once. Sequencing was performed on peripheral blood. These receptor sequences come from a man older than 75 with acute or convalescent COVID-19.

The chain combines TRBV20-1 with TRBJ1-1, with a weak D call TRBD1 (6 bases). Germline CDR1 DFQATT, CDR2 SNEGSKA (reference sequence). CDR3 length: 11 amino acids. V lost 4 bases and J 3 bases, leaving 6 bases between the germline ends. The CDR3 DNA reads as TGCAGTGCTACAGGGGACACTGAAGCTTTCTTT. Amino acid sequence: CSATGDTEAFF.

This clone came up many times. The V gene is TRBV27, the J gene TRBJ2-2; 13 nucleotides match TRBD2. The ends lost 3 bases at V and 3 bases at J; junction bases unmatched: 10. The CDR3 is 19 residues long. Germline-derived CDR1 and CDR2 are MNHEY and SMNVEV (reference sequence). The CDR3 nucleotides read TGTGCCAGCAGTTTTGGTACTAGCGGGAGGGGTAAGCACACCGGGGAGCTGTTTTTT. Translated: CASSFGTSGRGKHTGELFF.

This clone occurred a few times. V gene TRBV5-1 combines with J gene TRBJ2-7; 9 bases map to TRBD2. Germline CDR1 and CDR2: SGHRS and YFSETQ. V lost 5 bases, J lost 2 bases, and 5 bases stayed unmatched. The CDR3 runs to 14 residues. Here the CDR3 DNA reads TGCGCCAGCAGTGGGACTAGCAGTCCCTACGAGCAGTACTTC. This sequence encodes CASSGTSSPYEQYF.

This clone has a handful of counts. The gene calls are TRBV7-9 and TRBJ2-1; 7 nucleotides match TRBD1. Per germline, CDR1 SEHNR and CDR2 FQNEAQ (reference sequence). V trimming: 5 bases; J trimming: 1 base; junction bases outside the gene matches: 5. The CDR3 consists of 15 residues. The CDR3 DNA reads as TGTGCCAGCAGCCCCCCGGGACAGTCCTACAATGAGCAGTTCTTC. Amino acids: CASSPPGQSYNEQFF.

This chain uses TRBV4-1 with TRBJ2-2; the D gene is possibly TRBD2 (5 bases). In germline, CDR1 is MGHRA, CDR2 YSYEKL. The V gene lost 1 base and the J gene lost 5 bases, with 8 bases spanning the gap. The CDR3 loop spans 14 amino acids. Here the CDR3 reads CASSQGRGTGELFF. CDR3 nucleotide sequence: TGCGCCAGCAGCCAAGGCCGCGGGACCGGGGAGCTGTTTTTT.

The rearrangement joins TRBV9 to TRBJ2-1, with D uncertain. The CDR3 runs to 14 residues. Germline V gene data show CDR1 as SGDLS and CDR2 as YYNGEE. Deletions cut 4 bases from V and 5 bases from J, with 13 bases between. Written as DNA, the CDR3 is TGTGCCAGCAGCCTACCCCCGCTAAACAATGAGCAGTTCTTC. It yields the protein CASSLPPLNNEQFF.